Listed here are 25 T cell receptor beta chains from one sample, sequenced in a study of technical replicates of blood from several donors. Clones were read by immunoSEQ multiplex PCR, and TCRdb kept only the in-frame ones, dropping some. The sample includes about 59,000 clones, around 93% of them seen just once. The sample was PBMCs. The receptors originated from a human donor in good health. Some clones in this sample may be carry-over from other donors' samples.

In the case of this clone: This sample includes further DNA sequences coding for the same CDR3. This chain connects TRBV30 to TRBJ1-1; D may be TRBD1 (5 bases). The germline V and J ends were trimmed by 2 bases and 0 bases, with 10 bases remaining between them. Germline V gene data show CDR1 as GTSNPN and CDR2 as SVGIG (reference sequence). The CDR3 is 14 amino acids. In nucleotides, the CDR3 is TGTGCCTGGAGTATTGACAGCATGAACACTGAAGCTTTCTTT. It yields the protein CAWSIDSMNTEAFF.

This clone was picked up one time. V gene TRBV14 combines with J gene TRBJ2-5; 9 bases line up with TRBD2. Germline loops: CDR1 SGHDN, CDR2 FVKESK. The CDR3 contains 15 residues. V trimming: 1 base; J trimming: 4 bases; junction bases outside the gene matches: 4. The CDR3 sequence: CASSQAAGGRETQYF. CDR3 DNA sequence: TGTGCCAGCAGCCAAGCGGCGGGAGGGCGAGAGACCCAGTACTTC. Full variable domain (remainder filled in from reference TRBV14 and TRBJ2-5): EAGVTQFPSHSVIEKGQTVTLRCDPISGHDNLYWYRRVMGKEIKFLLHFVKESKQDESGMPNNRFLAERTGGTYSTLKVQPAELEDSGVYFCASSQAAGGRETQYFGPGTRLLVL.

A few counts support this clone. V is TRBV6-1 and J is TRBJ2-5; 7 bases agree with TRBD2. CDR3 size: 14 residues. Germline CDR1 is MNHNS and CDR2 is SASEGT. With V trimmed by 3 bases and J by 13 bases, 14 bases remained unmatched. CDR3 DNA sequence: TGTGCCAGCAGTGATTCCGCTAGCGGAGCCCCTCCGTACTTC. It translates to CASSDSASGAPPYF.

This chain joins TRBV5-1 and TRBJ2-7; D may be TRBD2 (5 bases). Looked up from germline, CDR1 is SGHRS and CDR2 is YFSETQ. The CDR3 is made up of 15 amino acids. Trimming cost V 4 bases and J 0 bases, with 14 bases left between them. CDR3 DNA: TGCGCCAGCAGCCCGGAGGTGGCCAACTCCTACGAGCAGTACTTC. It encodes CASSPEVANSYEQYF.

The chain carries TRBV2 and TRBJ1-1, with D perhaps TRBD1 (5 bases). The CDR3 covers 13 residues. CDR1 SNHLY and CDR2 FYNNEI come from the germline V gene. V lost 4 bases and J 3 bases, leaving 9 bases between the germline ends. Here the CDR3 DNA reads TGTGCCAGCAGTGCGGGCAGGGACACTGAAGCTTTCTTT. Its translation: CASSAGRDTEAFF.

The V and J genes are TRBV7-9 and TRBJ1-1, with a tentative D call TRBD1 (5 bases). CDR1 is SEHNR and CDR2 is FQNEAQ in the germline V gene (reference sequence). V was pared by 1 base and J by 12 bases, with 12 bases between. The CDR3 is 12 amino acids. The CDR3, as DNA: TGTGCCAGCAGCTTAGAACAGGCAGCTACTTTCTTT. Protein product: CASSLEQAATFF.

J is TRBJ1-6 and V is TRBV5-8; TRBD1 agrees at 8 bases. The CDR3 is made up of 15 amino acids. The J segment lost 11 bases and the V segment lost 2 bases, leaving 9 bases of the junction unmatched. Germline values: CDR1 SGHTS, CDR2 YDEGEE. CDR3 residues: CASSLPGQGLAPLHF. Written as DNA, the CDR3 is TGTGCCAGCAGCTTACCCGGACAGGGTTTAGCACCCCTCCACTTT.

The chain combines TRBV5-6 with TRBJ2-1; 8 nucleotides agree with TRBD1. J lost 8 bases, V lost 4 bases, and 11 bases had no gene match. CDR1 is SGHDT and CDR2 is YYEEEE in the germline V gene. The CDR3 contains 15 residues. CDR3: CASSHNPQGAYEQFF. CDR3 DNA sequence: TGTGCCAGCAGCCACAACCCTCAGGGGGCCTATGAGCAGTTCTTC.

The chain recombines TRBV4-1 with TRBJ2-2; D call uncertain. The CDR3 is 13 amino acids. V lost 0 bases, J lost 7 bases, and 6 bases lay in between. Germline lookup yields CDR1 MGHRA and CDR2 YSYEKL. CDR3 region: CASSQDRSGELFF. DNA of the CDR3: TGCGCCAGCAGCCAAGATAGGAGCGGGGAGCTGTTTTTT.

The chain couples TRBV5-1 to TRBJ2-5; 8 positions match TRBD1. The CDR3 extends over 17 amino acids. With 4 bases clipped from V and 7 bases from J, the junction kept 18 bases outside the gene matches. Germline lookup yields CDR1 SGHRS and CDR2 YFSETQ. The CDR3 nucleotides read TGCGCCAGCAGCCCCGGAAGAGGCGGACAGGGACCAGGGACCCAGTACTTC. Residues: CASSPGRGGQGPGTQYF.

J is TRBJ2-3 and V is TRBV1; no DNA check was done on the table's D call, TRBD2. TRBV1 represents a pseudogene. The CDR3 consists of 17 residues. The CDR3 loop reads CTSSQDSPGLAAHTQYF. The CDR3 DNA reads as TGCACCAGCAGCCAAGATTCCCCGGGACTAGCGGCTCATACGCAGTATTTT.

The chain employs TRBV7-2 and TRBJ2-3; 8 nucleotides align to TRBD1. The CDR3 has 15 amino acids. Looked up from germline, CDR1 is SGHTA and CDR2 is FQGNSA. Trimming removed 6 bases from V and 3 bases from J; junction bases left unmatched: 8. The CDR3: CASRCTGGGTDTQYF. For the CDR3, the DNA is TGTGCCAGCAGATGCACAGGGGGAGGTACAGATACGCAGTATTTT.

This sequence joins TRBV29-1 and TRBJ1-2; D gene ambiguous. The germline V gene encodes CDR1 SQVTM and CDR2 ANQGSEA. The CDR3 has 9 amino acids. This CDR3 reads CTTAVGYTF. DNA for the CDR3: TGCACCACTGCGGTCGGCTACACCTTC.

This rearrangement joins TRBV6-5 to TRBJ2-7; 11 bases align to TRBD2. V dropped 7 bases and J dropped 4; count of bases not matched to a gene: 6. The CDR3 is 14 residues long. Germline V lookup: CDR1 MNHEY, CDR2 SVGAGI. This CDR3 is CASKGLAGGYEQYF. The CDR3 DNA is TGTGCCAGCAAGGGCCTAGCGGGAGGTTACGAGCAGTACTTC.

V and J are TRBV7-3 and TRBJ2-3; TRBD2 matches at 11 bases. CDR3 size: 17 residues. Trimming removed 4 bases from V and 11 bases from J; junction bases left unmatched: 17. Germline V gene data show CDR1 as SGHTA and CDR2 as FQGTGA. The CDR3 here is CASSYIPRSGGANMQYF. The DNA of the CDR3 is TGTGCCAGCAGCTATATCCCTCGTAGCGGGGGGGCCAATATGCAGTATTTT.

The chain uses TRBV4-1 and TRBJ1-4; 11 bases fit TRBD1. The germline V gene has CDR1 MGHRA and CDR2 YSYEKL. The CDR3 consists of 15 residues. The V segment lost 2 bases and the J segment 6 bases; nucleotides outside the gene matches: 2. As DNA, the CDR3 is TGCGCCAGCAGCCAACAGGACAGGGGGCATGAAAAACTGTTTTTT. As protein: CASSQQDRGHEKLFF.

The V gene is TRBV10-3, the J gene TRBJ1-6, with D perhaps TRBD1 (5 bases). This CDR3 comprises 19 residues. Per the germline V gene, CDR1 is ENHRY and CDR2 is SYGVKD. Trimming cost V 6 bases and J 7 bases, with 28 bases left between them. CDR3 residues: CAIRGDSLSFNLLNSPLHF. Here the CDR3 DNA reads TGTGCCATCAGAGGGGACTCACTGTCCTTCAATCTCCTAAATTCACCCCTCCACTTT.

The chain combines TRBV18 with TRBJ1-4; no clear D. Trimming shortened V by 3 bases and J by 7 bases, and 12 bases separated the two germline ends. The germline CDR1 and CDR2 sequences are KGHSH and LQKENI. The CDR3 covers 14 residues. For the CDR3, the DNA is TGTGCCAGCTCACCTGGTCCGAGTAGTGAAAAACTGTTTTTT. Residues: CASSPGPSSEKLFF.

The chain joins TRBV5-1 to TRBJ2-5; TRBD2 matches 8 bases. This CDR3 is built from 16 residues. Trimming took 2 bases from V and 4 from J; bases not matched to a gene: 10. Germline lookup yields CDR1 SGHRS and CDR2 YFSETQ. The CDR3 spells CASSFQGSGTSETQYF. CDR3 sequence (DNA): TGCGCCAGCAGCTTCCAGGGTAGCGGGACGTCAGAGACCCAGTACTTC.

This chain joins TRBV9 and TRBJ1-2; 7 bases are a match to TRBD1. The CDR3 sequence is 15 residues long. Germline values: CDR1 SGDLS, CDR2 YYNGEE. The J segment lost 1 base and the V segment lost 4 bases, leaving 7 bases of the junction unmatched. The CDR3 DNA is TGTGCCAGCAGCAGGGGACAGCCTCTTAACTATGGCTACACCTTC. Residues: CASSRGQPLNYGYTF.

Here the CDR3 DNA reads TGTGCCAGCAGCGCGCCCGCGGTCGGCTCACCCCTCCACTTT. It specifies CASSAPAVGSPLHF. The chain uses TRBV9 and TRBJ1-6; D not resolved. The ends were cut back, 3 bases at V and 10 bases at J, with 14 bases in the middle. The CDR3 spans 14 residues. Germline CDR1 is SGDLS and CDR2 is YYNGEE. Full variable domain (missing parts from reference TRBV9 and TRBJ1-6): DSGVTQTPKHLITATGQRVTLRCSPRSGDLSVYWYQQSLDQGLQFLIQYYNGEERAKGNILERFSAQQFPDLHSELNLSSLELGDSALYFCASSAPAVGSPLHFGNGTRLTVT.

This clone was seen more than once but under ten times. The genes are TRBV7-3 and TRBJ1-1, with D uncertain. Germline V CDR1 and CDR2: SGHTA, FQGTGA. The V end lost 0 bases, the J end lost 3 bases, and 8 bases lay between the germline ends. This CDR3 region has 14 residues. For the CDR3, the DNA is TGTGCCAGCAGCTTAACCCAAGGAGACACTGAAGCTTTCTTT. Translating gives CASSLTQGDTEAFF.

The genes are TRBV9 and TRBJ1-6, with D perhaps matching TRBD1 (5 bases). The germline CDR1 and CDR2 sequences are SGDLS and YYNGEE. V lost 0 bases, J lost 4 bases, and 8 bases lay in between. The CDR3 has 15 amino acids. CDR3 amino acids: CASSVGTSYNSPLHF. The CDR3 DNA sequence: TGTGCCAGCAGCGTAGGGACAAGTTATAATTCACCCCTCCACTTT. The full variable domain, in which reference TRBV9 and TRBJ1-6 provide the parts outside the CDR3, is DSGVTQTPKHLITATGQRVTLRCSPRSGDLSVYWYQQSLDQGLQFLIQYYNGEERAKGNILERFSAQQFPDLHSELNLSSLELGDSALYFCASSVGTSYNSPLHFGNGTRLTVT.

The V call is TRBV28, the J call TRBJ1-2; TRBD1 is a possible D gene (5 bases). Trimming removed 8 bases at V and 7 bases at J, with 14 bases between. CDR1 MDHEN and CDR2 SYDVKM come from the germline V gene. CDR3 length equals 12 residues. The CDR3, as DNA: TGTGCCAGCGGGACTTGGAGCCGTGGCTACACCTTC. This translates into CASGTWSRGYTF.

CDR3: CASSLSRNQPQHF. The DNA of the CDR3 is TGTGCCAGCAGTTTATCCAGAAATCAGCCCCAGCATTTT. The chain is built from TRBV27 and TRBJ1-5; D gene uncertain. The CDR3 totals 13 residues. The germline V gene encodes CDR1 MNHEY and CDR2 SMNVEV (reference sequence). V lost 0 bases, J lost 4 bases, and 4 bases lay in between.